This TCR beta chain came from a study of T cell responses to AZD1222 COVID-19 vaccine. Background on the study: Second-dose recipients at about 4 or about 12 weeks were treated as one pooled group. General observations from the study: Without day 14 samples, only post-peak T cell repertoires were studied. Only 6 or 7 individuals given AZD1222 were seropositive at baseline. Spike-spanning, vaccine-associated CD4 TCRs were dominant at 160-218 and 743-854.

With 5 bases clipped from V and 7 bases from J, the junction kept 8 bases outside the gene matches. This CDR3 region has 14 residues. The V gene's germline CDR1 is MNHEY and CDR2 SVGAGI. The data were produced by immunoSEQ multiplex PCR, yet TCRdb's version contains in-frame clones alone and is incomplete. The repertoire consists of more than 80,000 clones, with around 90% occurring once and the leading ten covering roughly 5.2%. Of note for this clone: Its antigen is not identified.

The TCR comes from an adult in good health. V usage is TRBV6-5 and J usage is TRBJ1-2; 9 nucleotides line up with TRBD1. The sample here was peripheral blood, taken on day 0 of AZD1222 vaccination. DNA of the CDR3: TGTGCCAGCAGTAGCCGGGACAGGGTTTCTGGCTACACCTTC. Amino acid sequence: CASSSRDRVSGYTF.